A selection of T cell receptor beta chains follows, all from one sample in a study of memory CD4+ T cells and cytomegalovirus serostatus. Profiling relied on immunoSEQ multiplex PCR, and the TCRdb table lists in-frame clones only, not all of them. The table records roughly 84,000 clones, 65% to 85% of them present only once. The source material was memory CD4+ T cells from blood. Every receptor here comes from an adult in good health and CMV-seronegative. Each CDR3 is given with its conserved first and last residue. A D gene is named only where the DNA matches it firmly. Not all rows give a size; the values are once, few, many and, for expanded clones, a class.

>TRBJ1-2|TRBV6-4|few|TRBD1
TGTGCCAGCTCAGTTTCAGGGGGTGATCCCTATGGCTACACCTTC
CASSVSGGDPYGYTF
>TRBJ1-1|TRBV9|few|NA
TGTGCCAGCAGCACTCACTCCTTTGTCACTGAAGCTTTCTTT
CASSTHSFVTEAFF
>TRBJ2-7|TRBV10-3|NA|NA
TGTGCCATCAGGGACAACTACGAGCAGTACTTC
CAIRDNYEQYF
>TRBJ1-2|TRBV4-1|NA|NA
TGCGCCAGCAGCCAAGGTCAAGATTATGGCTACACCTTC
CASSQGQDYGYTF
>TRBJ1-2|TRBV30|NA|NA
TGTGCCTGGAGTGTAGATAGTTTTGGCTACACCTTC
CAWSVDSFGYTF
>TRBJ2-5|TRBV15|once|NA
TGTGCCACATCGGTTTTCCTCAGGGAGACCCAGTACTTC
CATSVFLRETQYF
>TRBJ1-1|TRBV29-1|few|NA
TGCAGCGTGGTGCGGGAGGGCACTGAAGCTTTCTTT
CSVVREGTEAFF
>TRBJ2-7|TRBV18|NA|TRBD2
TGTGCCAGCTCAGCATTACAAAGGACTAGCGGAGGTTACGAGCAGTACTTC
CASSALQRTSGGYEQYF
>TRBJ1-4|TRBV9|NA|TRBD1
TGTGCCAGCAGCGCCGGTCCGGGACAGGGGAATGAAAAACTGTTTTTT
CASSAGPGQGNEKLFF
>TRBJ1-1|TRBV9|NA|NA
TGTGCCAGCAGCGTAAATGAGGGGAGGTACACTGAAGCTTTCTTT
CASSVNEGRYTEAFF
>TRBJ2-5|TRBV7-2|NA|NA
TGTGCCAGCAGTGCTAGGGAGACCCAGTACTTC
CASSARETQYF
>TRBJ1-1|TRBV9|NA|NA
TGTGCCAGCAGCGTAGATCAGGGAGAATGGGCTGAAGCTTTCTTT
CASSVDQGEWAEAFF
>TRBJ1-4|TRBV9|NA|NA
TGTGCCAGCAGCCCCTCCGGGACGGAGAATGAAAAACTGTTTTTT
CASSPSGTENEKLFF
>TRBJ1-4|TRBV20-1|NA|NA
TGCAGTGCCCGAGTGAATGAAAAACTGTTTTTT
CSARVNEKLFF
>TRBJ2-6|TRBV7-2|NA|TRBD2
TGTGCCAGCAGCCCTCTAGCGGGGGGGCCCGGGGCCAACGTCCTGACTTTC
CASSPLAGGPGANVLTF
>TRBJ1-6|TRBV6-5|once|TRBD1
TGTGCCAGCAGTTACGGACAGGACTATAATTCACCCCTCCACTTT
CASSYGQDYNSPLHF
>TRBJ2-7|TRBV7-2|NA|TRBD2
TGTGCCAGCACCATGGCTAGCGGGGCTTTCTACGAGCAGTACTTC
CASTMASGAFYEQYF
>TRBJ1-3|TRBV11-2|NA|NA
TGTGCCAGCAGCCTATTGGACAGTCTGAACACCATATATTTT
CASSLLDSLNTIYF
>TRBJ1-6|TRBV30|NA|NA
TGTGCCTGGAACCAGTACGGGGCGGGAAAAAATTCACCCCTCCACTTT
CAWNQYGAGKNSPLHF
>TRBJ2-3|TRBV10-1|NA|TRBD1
TGCGCCAGCAGCCCTGGACAGGGAAGGGCAGATACGCAGTATTTT
CASSPGQGRADTQYF
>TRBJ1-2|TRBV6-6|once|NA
TGTGCCAGCAGCCCTACAGGCTTGCATGGCTACACCTTC
CASSPTGLHGYTF
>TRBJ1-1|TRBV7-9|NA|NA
TGTGCCAGCAGCCCAACGGTGGAGAACACTGAAGCTTTCTTT
CASSPTVENTEAFF
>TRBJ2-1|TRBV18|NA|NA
TGTGCCAGCTCACCCGTGATGGGGGGCTACAATGAGCAGTTCTTC
CASSPVMGGYNEQFF
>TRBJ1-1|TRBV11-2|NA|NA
TGTGCCAGCAGCGAAGGCCGGAACACTGAAGCTTTCTTT
CASSEGRNTEAFF
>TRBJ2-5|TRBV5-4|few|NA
TGTGCCAGCAGCTTGGACAGGGCAGAGACCCAGTACTTC
CASSLDRAETQYF
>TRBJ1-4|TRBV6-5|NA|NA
TGTGCCAGCAGTTACTCGATAGGAAGGGGTAATGAAAAACTGTTTTTT
CASSYSIGRGNEKLFF
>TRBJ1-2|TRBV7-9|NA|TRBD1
TGTGCCAGCAGCTTTTTTGAAGGGGGCAATGGCTACACCTTC
CASSFFEGGNGYTF
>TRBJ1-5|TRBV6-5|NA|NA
TGTGCCAGCAGCGAGGTCGGGCCCCAGCATTTT
CASSEVGPQHF
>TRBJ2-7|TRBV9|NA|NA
TGTGCCAGCAGCGTCTCCTTAAACCCCTACGAGCAGTACTTC
CASSVSLNPYEQYF
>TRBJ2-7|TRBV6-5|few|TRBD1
TGTGCCAGCAGCATGACCGGGACAGAGACCTACGAGCAGTACTTC
CASSMTGTETYEQYF
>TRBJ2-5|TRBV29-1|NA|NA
TGCAGCGTTGTAGTCAGCCAAGAGACCCAGTACTTC
CSVVVSQETQYF
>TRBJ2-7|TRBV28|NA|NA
TGTGCCAGCAGTTTATGGGGCAGCTCCTACGAGCAGTACTTC
CASSLWGSSYEQYF
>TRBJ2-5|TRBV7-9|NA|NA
TGTGCCAGCAGCTTCGCGGTGACCCAGTACTTC
CASSFAVTQYF
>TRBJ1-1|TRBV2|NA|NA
TGTGCCAGCAATGCACAGGGGAACACTGAAGCTTTCTTT
CASNAQGNTEAFF
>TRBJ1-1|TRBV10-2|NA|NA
TGCGCCAGCAGTGAGCATTACGCTGAAGCTTTCTTT
CASSEHYAEAFF
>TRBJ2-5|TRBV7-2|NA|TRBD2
TGTGCCAGCAGCCCCGGAGCGGGGGTCTGGGAGACCCAGTACTTC
CASSPGAGVWETQYF
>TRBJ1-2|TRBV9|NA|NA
TGTGCCAGCGACTCAGGGAATTTGGGCTATGGCTACACCTTC
CASDSGNLGYGYTF
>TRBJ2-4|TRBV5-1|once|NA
TGCGCCAGCAGCTCGGCGTTCAAAAACATTCAGTACTTC
CASSSAFKNIQYF
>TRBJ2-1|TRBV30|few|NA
TGTGCCTGGAGTTTCGGCTCTGGCTCCTACAATGAGCAGTTCTTC
CAWSFGSGSYNEQFF
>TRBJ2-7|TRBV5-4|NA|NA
TGTGCCAGCAGCTTGGAGGACATCGACGAGCAGTACTTC
CASSLEDIDEQYF
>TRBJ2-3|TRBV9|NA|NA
TGTGCCAGCAACCCCGGGCTTCACACAGATACGCAGTATTTT
CASNPGLHTDTQYF
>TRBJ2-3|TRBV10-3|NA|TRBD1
TGTGCCATCACGGCAGGAGGGGGGACAGGGGTGCCAGATACGCAGTATTTT
CAITAGGGTGVPDTQYF
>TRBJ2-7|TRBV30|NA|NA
TGTGCCTGGGGACTGGGCCGGGAGCAGTACTTC
CAWGLGREQYF
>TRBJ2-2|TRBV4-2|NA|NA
TGTGCCAGCAGCCAAGTTCGGTCAGCGAACACCGGGGAGCTGTTTTTT
CASSQVRSANTGELFF
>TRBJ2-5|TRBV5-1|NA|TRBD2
TGCGCCAGCAGCGGGACTAGCGGGCGGGAGACCCAGTACTTC
CASSGTSGRETQYF
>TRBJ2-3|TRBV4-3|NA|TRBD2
TGCGCCAGCAGCCAAGATACTAGCGGGGGGGGATCTAGCACAGATACGCAGTATTTT
CASSQDTSGGGSSTDTQYF
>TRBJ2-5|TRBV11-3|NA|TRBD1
TGTGCCAGCAGCCCGAGGACAGGGAAGACCCAGTACTTC
CASSPRTGKTQYF
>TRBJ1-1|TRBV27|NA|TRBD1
TGTGCCAGCCTCGCCGACAGGGTCGGCGCTGAAGCTTTCTTT
CASLADRVGAEAFF
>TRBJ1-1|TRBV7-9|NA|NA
TGTGCCAGCAGCCCGGGATCCGTTGAAGCTTTCTTT
CASSPGSVEAFF
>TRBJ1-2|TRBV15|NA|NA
TGTGCCACCAGCAGAGACAGGGGAGCCTATGGCTACACCTTC
CATSRDRGAYGYTF
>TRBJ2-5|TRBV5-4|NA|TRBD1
TGTGCCAGCAGCCAGGACAGGGTAGGAGAGACCCAGTACTTC
CASSQDRVGETQYF